Listed here are 8 T cell receptor beta chains from one sample, sequenced in a study of T cells expressing NK-cell markers (dated by TCRdb to about 2020). Library generation was performed with 5' RACE. For sequencing, an Illumina HiSeq 2000 was employed. TCRdb reprocessed the reads into one record per CDR3 protein sequence, lacking DNA. The table for this sample records some 300,000 distinct CDR3 sequences. The top ten hold 0.39% of the sample. The sequenced sample was blood T cells: a sorted CD56 or NKG2C T cell subset, CD4+ or CD8+ T cells, or bulk PBMC T cells (not recorded which). These receptors were collected from a man younger than 35 in good health. Donor details come from another sample of the same person, matched by shared clones.

The V call is TRBV19, the J call TRBJ2-1; the TCRdb D gene call, TRBD2, has no DNA to confirm it. Germline CDR1 reads LNHDA; CDR2 reads SQIVND (reference sequence). The length of the CDR3 is 16 residues. The CDR3 loop reads CASSPLLAAVYNEQFF.

V usage is TRBV20-1 and J usage is TRBJ2-1; TCRdb's D call, TRBD1, is unchecked because there is no DNA. The CDR3 covers 14 residues. Germline V gives CDR1 DFQATT, CDR2 SNEGSKA (reference sequence). CDR3 region: CSARDALWTGRQFF.

V gene TRBV28 combines with J gene TRBJ2-1; TCRdb lists TRBD2, though no DNA is available to test this call. Germline assignment: CDR1 MDHEN and CDR2 SYDVKM. CDR3 length: 15 amino acids. CDR3 sequence: CASSLGGLASDEQFF.

V is TRBV24-1 and J is TRBJ2-5; TCRdb outputs TRBD1, but without DNA this stays unchecked. This CDR3 has 16 amino acids. Germline-derived CDR1 and CDR2 are KGHDR and SFDVKD. The CDR3 is CATSDTARDRAETQYF.

This chain links TRBV29-1 with TRBJ1-1; without DNA, the TCRdb call of TRBD1 cannot be checked. This CDR3 spans 12 amino acids. Germline V gives CDR1 SQVTM, CDR2 ANQGSEA. The CDR3 loop is CSVERRTGEAFF.

The V call is TRBV20-1, the J call TRBJ1-2. The germline gives CDR1 DFQATT, CDR2 SNEGSKA (reference sequence). This CDR3 is 13 amino acids long. The CDR3 region is CSATLREGHGYTF.

This rearrangement joins TRBV4-1 to TRBJ2-2. This CDR3 comprises 14 residues. CDR1 is MGHRA and CDR2 is YSYEKL in the germline V gene. The CDR3 here is CASSQDSWDGELFF.

The chain employs TRBV5-1 and TRBJ1-4. The CDR3 sequence is 15 residues long. Germline CDR1 SGHRS, CDR2 YFSETQ. The CDR3 loop reads CASSSGRVGNEKLFF.